Listed here are 25 T cell receptor beta chains from one sample, sequenced in a study of T cell responses to AZD1222 COVID-19 vaccine. Using immunoSEQ multiplex PCR, the repertoire was profiled, and TCRdb retains in-frame clones only, with some absent. The sample includes around 92,000 clones, around 90% of them seen just once. Sequences were derived from peripheral blood, sampled on day 0 of AZD1222 vaccination. The receptors originated from an adult in good health.

J is TRBJ2-1 and V is TRBV19; TRBD1 is a possible D gene (6 bases). This CDR3 region has 16 residues. In germline, CDR1 is LNHDA, CDR2 SQIVND (reference sequence). V lost 4 bases to trimming and J lost 6 bases, with 19 bases between them. In DNA, the CDR3 is TGTGCCAGTAGTACACCAGACAGGCGAGGGTTCAATGAGCAGTTCTTC. Its protein is CASSTPDRRGFNEQFF.

The chain recombines TRBV7-2 with TRBJ2-5; 7 nucleotides line up with TRBD2. This CDR3 spans 15 amino acids. V lost 4 bases to trimming and J lost 5 bases; unmatched junction nucleotides: 10. Germline CDR1 is SGHTA and CDR2 is FQGNSA. In DNA form, the CDR3 reads TGTGCCAGCAGCTATACGGGACTACGGATGGAGACCCAGTACTTC. As protein: CASSYTGLRMETQYF.

The chain is built from TRBV5-6 and TRBJ1-1; 9 bases match TRBD1. Germline V lookup: CDR1 SGHDT, CDR2 YYEEEE. This CDR3 region has 15 residues. With V trimmed by 2 bases and J by 1 base, 3 bases remained unmatched. The CDR3 loop reads CASSLNRGRNTEAFF. The CDR3 DNA is TGTGCCAGCAGCTTAAACAGGGGGCGGAACACTGAAGCTTTCTTT. Full variable domain (remainder filled in from reference TRBV5-6 and TRBJ1-1): DAGVTQSPTHLIKTRGQQVTLRCSPKSGHDTVSWYQQALGQGPQFIFQYYEEEERQRGNFPDRFSGHQFPNYSSELNVNALLLGDSALYLCASSLNRGRNTEAFFGQGTRLTVV.

The V and J genes are TRBV5-6 and TRBJ2-7; D remains ambiguous. Trimming took off 0 bases at V and 5 bases at J, with 12 bases between the two ends. Germline CDR1 is SGHDT and CDR2 is YYEEEE. This CDR3 is built from 14 residues. This CDR3 is CASSLGGFNDEQYF. The CDR3, as DNA: TGTGCCAGCAGCTTGGGGGGTTTCAATGACGAGCAGTACTTC.

The CDR3 nucleotides are TGTGCCAGTACCGACAGGGGGCAGGGGTATGGCTACACCTTC. Translated: CASTDRGQGYGYTF. The V gene is TRBV19, the J gene TRBJ1-2; 10 positions agree with TRBD1. With V trimmed by 7 bases and J by 5 bases, 7 bases remained unmatched. The CDR3 is 14 amino acids. CDR1 and CDR2 from the germline V gene are LNHDA and SQIVND (reference sequence).

V is TRBV3-1 (or the pseudogene TRBV3-2) and J is TRBJ1-3, with D unclear. This CDR3 spans 16 amino acids. Germline-derived CDR1 and CDR2 are LGHDT and YNNKEL (reference sequence). With 4 bases removed from V and 0 bases from J, the gap between germline ends came to 13 bases. In DNA, the CDR3 is TGTGCCAGCAGCCGTACCCTCAGTAACTCTGGAAACACCATATATTTT. Protein sequence: CASSRTLSNSGNTIYF.

The chain is built from TRBV12-3 or TRBV12-4 and TRBJ2-3, with a weak D call TRBD1 (5 bases). This CDR3 region has 12 residues. Trimming removed 6 bases at V and 4 bases at J, with 8 bases between. Here the CDR3 reads CASRGVADTQYF. In DNA, the CDR3 is TGTGCCAGCAGAGGGGTGGCAGATACGCAGTATTTT.

The CDR3 sequence: CASLKGGGEAFF. The CDR3 DNA follows: TGTGCCAGCCTAAAAGGGGGGGGTGAAGCTTTCTTT. J is TRBJ1-1 and V is TRBV3-1 (or the pseudogene TRBV3-2); D perhaps matches TRBD1 (6 bases). V lost 8 bases and J lost 7, with 14 bases in between. CDR3 length equals 12 residues. Germline assignment: CDR1 LGHDT and CDR2 YNNKEL (reference sequence).

V usage is TRBV30 and J usage is TRBJ2-1; 13 bases fit TRBD2. Germline V gene sequence: CDR1 GTSNPN, CDR2 SVGIG (reference sequence). The junction had 2 bases not matched to a gene; V was cut back by 2 bases and J by 7 bases. This CDR3 contains 14 residues. CDR3 sequence (DNA): TGTGCCTGGAGTCCGGGACTAGCGGGAAATGAGCAGTTCTTC. This encodes CAWSPGLAGNEQFF.

This chain links TRBV19 with TRBJ2-7; 8 bases line up with TRBD1. The CDR3 covers 14 residues. Germline assignment: CDR1 LNHDA and CDR2 SQIVND (reference sequence). Trimming at V came to 1 base and at J to 3 bases, leaving 2 bases not matched to a gene. CDR3 protein: CASSIGRGLYEQYF. CDR3 nucleotides: TGTGCCAGTAGTATAGGCAGGGGGCTCTACGAGCAGTACTTC.

This rearrangement joins TRBV18 to TRBJ2-5; no firm D call. V was cut by 8 bases and J by 4 bases, with 20 bases left in between. The V gene's germline CDR1 is KGHSH and CDR2 LQKENI. This CDR3 spans 15 amino acids. CDR3 loop: CASTPPGRPGETQYF. CDR3 bases: TGTGCCAGCACCCCCCCGGGCCGACCGGGAGAGACCCAGTACTTC.

V and J are TRBV27 and TRBJ1-5; 8 bases fit TRBD1. This CDR3 comprises 15 residues. Germline V gene data show CDR1 as MNHEY and CDR2 as SMNVEV (reference sequence). V was clipped by 1 base and J by 6 bases; unmatched bases: 5. The CDR3: CASSLFVTGGQPQHF. The CDR3 region has the DNA TGTGCCAGCAGTTTATTTGTCACAGGGGGTCAGCCCCAGCATTTT.

This chain joins TRBV24-1 and TRBJ1-1; D unclear. CDR3 size: 13 residues. Deletions cut 5 bases from V and 3 bases from J, with 9 bases between. Looked up from germline, CDR1 is KGHDR and CDR2 is SFDVKD. In DNA, the CDR3 is TGTGCCACCAGTGGCGTCGGGTACACTGAAGCTTTCTTT. This translates into CATSGVGYTEAFF.

The chain's CDR3 is CASSGGTGVEKLFF. In nucleotides, the CDR3 is TGTGCCAGCAGTGGGGGGACAGGGGTCGAAAAACTGTTTTTT. The rearrangement links TRBV2 to TRBJ1-4; TRBD1 agrees at 10 bases. Germline values: CDR1 SNHLY, CDR2 FYNNEI. The CDR3 totals 14 residues. J lost 8 bases, V lost 4 bases, and 4 bases had no gene match.

The gene calls are TRBV7-9 and TRBJ1-5; no clear D gene. CDR1 is SEHNR and CDR2 is FQNEAQ in the germline V gene (reference sequence). The CDR3 contains 16 residues. Trimming cost V 5 bases and J 0 bases, with 14 bases left between them. The CDR3 here is CASSGEVRNSNQPQHF. In nucleotides, the CDR3 is TGTGCCAGCAGCGGAGAGGTCAGAAATAGCAATCAGCCCCAGCATTTT.

V gene TRBV18 combines with J gene TRBJ1-6; 7 bases line up with TRBD1. From germline, CDR1 is KGHSH and CDR2 LQKENI. The CDR3 has 16 residues. The V segment lost 3 bases and the J segment 7 bases; nucleotides outside the gene matches: 9. Written as DNA, the CDR3 is TGTGCCAGCTCACCGATTCCGGGACAGCTCAATTCACCCCTCCACTTT. Translated, it gives CASSPIPGQLNSPLHF. Combining the CDR3 with reference TRBV18 and TRBJ1-6 gives the whole variable domain NAGVMQNPRHLVRRRGQEARLRCSPMKGHSHVYWYRQLPEEGLKFMVYLQKENIIDESGMPKERFSAEFPKEGPSILRIQQVVRGDSAAYFCASSPIPGQLNSPLHFGNGTRLTVT.

The chain combines TRBV7-8 with TRBJ2-7, with D uncertain. V was clipped by 5 bases and J by 4 bases, with 9 bases between them. The CDR3 consists of 12 residues. The V gene's germline CDR1 is SGHVS and CDR2 FQNEAQ. CDR3 amino acids: CASSLQLYEQYF. For the CDR3, the DNA is TGTGCCAGCAGCCTGCAGCTGTACGAGCAGTACTTC.

The CDR3 sequence: CASSTHPDRAQPQHF. CDR3 nucleotide sequence: TGTGCCAGCAGTACCCACCCTGACAGGGCTCAGCCCCAGCATTTT. The gene calls are TRBV6-2 or TRBV6-3 and TRBJ1-5; 7 bases map to TRBD1. The CDR3 has 15 residues. Germline trimming cut 5 bases from V and 6 bases from J; bases unmatched to any gene: 10. In germline, CDR1 is MNHEY, CDR2 SVGEGT.

The chain employs TRBV19 and TRBJ2-5, with TRBD1 identical over 9 bases. Germline trimming cut 7 bases from V and 4 bases from J; bases unmatched to any gene: 7. CDR1 is LNHDA and CDR2 is SQIVND in the germline V gene (reference sequence). The CDR3 extends over 14 amino acids. DNA of the CDR3: TGTGCCAGTAAATCCGGGACAGGGTCAGAGACCCAGTACTTC. It translates to CASKSGTGSETQYF.

V usage is TRBV5-1 and J usage is TRBJ2-3; the D gene could be TRBD1 or TRBD2 (5 bases each). Germline V gene sequence: CDR1 SGHRS, CDR2 YFSETQ. V was clipped by 4 bases and J by 6 bases, with 15 bases between them. CDR3 size: 14 residues. The CDR3 loop is CASSRDGSVDTQYF. Here the CDR3 DNA reads TGCGCCAGCAGCCGGGACGGTTCGGTCGATACGCAGTATTTT.

The CDR3 region is CASSHRTGGNTEAFF. For the CDR3, the DNA is TGCGCCAGCAGCCATCGGACAGGGGGTAACACTGAAGCTTTCTTT. The rearrangement joins TRBV4-3 to TRBJ1-1, with 10 bases fitting TRBD1. The CDR3 loop spans 15 amino acids. Germline CDR1 and CDR2: LGHNA and YSLEER. V dropped 3 bases and J dropped 2; count of bases not matched to a gene: 3.

The chain employs TRBV7-9 and TRBJ1-1, with 9 bases matching TRBD1. Trimming at V came to 0 bases and at J to 4 bases, leaving 3 bases not matched to a gene. The V gene's germline CDR1 is SEHNR and CDR2 FQNEAQ (reference sequence). The CDR3 is made up of 15 amino acids. Here the CDR3 DNA reads TGTGCCAGCAGCTTAGCACAGGGGGCGCGCACTGAAGCTTTCTTT. It encodes CASSLAQGARTEAFF.

The genes are TRBV3-1 (or the pseudogene TRBV3-2) and TRBJ2-2; maybe TRBD2 (5 bases). Trimming shortened V by 1 base and J by 5 bases, and 11 bases separated the two germline ends. CDR1 and CDR2 from the germline V gene are LGHDT and YNNKEL (reference sequence). This CDR3 comprises 15 residues. CDR3 sequence reads: CASSQVGEGTGELFF. The CDR3 DNA is TGTGCCAGCAGCCAAGTTGGTGAGGGTACCGGGGAGCTGTTTTTT.

V and J are TRBV6-5 and TRBJ1-2; TRBD1 agrees at 9 bases. This CDR3 contains 16 residues. The junction had 9 bases not matched to a gene; V was cut back by 0 bases and J by 7 bases. Germline V gene lookup returns CDR1 MNHEY and CDR2 SVGAGI. This CDR3 reads CASSYSWTGEGGGYTF. Here the CDR3 DNA reads TGTGCCAGCAGTTACTCGTGGACAGGGGAAGGGGGTGGCTACACCTTC.

This clone was counted only a few times. The rearrangement links TRBV2 to TRBJ2-2, with 7 positions matching TRBD1. The junction had 11 bases not matched to a gene; V was cut back by 7 bases and J by 6 bases. The CDR3 is 15 residues long. Germline values: CDR1 SNHLY, CDR2 FYNNEI. CDR3 sequence reads: CASNEGQTFPGELFF. The CDR3 bases are TGTGCCAGCAATGAGGGACAGACTTTCCCCGGGGAGCTGTTTTTT.